Listed below are T cell receptor beta chains from one sample, sequenced in a study of blood T cells in healthy people across ages. Each CDR3 protein gets one entry after TCRdb re-called the 5' RACE reads with MiXCR. Among around 1,000,000 distinct CDR3 sequences, less than 45% were seen once, and the ten largest hold around 12%. Sample: blood. The receptors derive from a man younger than 35 in good health. Each CDR3 is given with its conserved first and last residue.

v_call: TRBV27; j_call: .; cdr3_aa: CASGTGVETQYF
v_call: TRBV9; j_call: TRBJ2-1; cdr3_aa: CASSVGGRDEQFF
v_call: TRBV7-2; j_call: TRBJ1-5; cdr3_aa: CASSLRHTGGNQPQHF
v_call: TRBV7-9; j_call: TRBJ1-5; cdr3_aa: CASSYRGDQPQHF
v_call: TRBV3-1; j_call: TRBJ2-5; cdr3_aa: CASSLEVISGGIETQYF
v_call: TRBV27; j_call: TRBJ2-5; cdr3_aa: CASSSGQGALETQYF
v_call: TRBV4-1; j_call: TRBJ2-1; cdr3_aa: CASSQVDPARGDEQFF
v_call: TRBV12-3/TRBV12-4; j_call: TRBJ2-5; cdr3_aa: CASSLSGVQYF
v_call: TRBV20-1; j_call: TRBJ2-7; cdr3_aa: CSARGTGGSPYEQYF
v_call: TRBV27; j_call: TRBJ1-1; cdr3_aa: CASRSQGWNTEAFF
v_call: TRBV18; j_call: TRBJ2-7; cdr3_aa: CASSPPVVLEQYF
v_call: TRBV20-1; j_call: TRBJ1-2; cdr3_aa: CSGGIGGYGYTF
v_call: TRBV5-4; j_call: TRBJ1-2; cdr3_aa: CASSLGRQGDGYTF
v_call: TRBV12-3/TRBV12-4; j_call: TRBJ2-2; cdr3_aa: CASSPAGRPGRLRTGELFF
v_call: TRBV29-1; j_call: TRBJ1-1; cdr3_aa: CSVEDAREMNTEAFF
v_call: TRBV5-6; j_call: TRBJ1-1; cdr3_aa: CASRGGVRTEAFF
v_call: TRBV6-2/TRBV6-3; j_call: TRBJ2-1; cdr3_aa: CASSYSWVAYNEQFF
v_call: TRBV6-5; j_call: TRBJ1-5; cdr3_aa: CASTITGAYQPQHF
v_call: TRBV6-2/TRBV6-3; j_call: TRBJ1-2; cdr3_aa: CASNGQAYGYTF
v_call: TRBV12-3/TRBV12-4; j_call: TRBJ1-2; cdr3_aa: CASSYGVPSYGYTF
v_call: TRBV6-2/TRBV6-3; j_call: TRBJ1-1; cdr3_aa: CASSTGFRDDDTEAFF
v_call: TRBV4-2; j_call: TRBJ1-5; cdr3_aa: CASSQEGARYQPQHF
v_call: TRBV6-6; j_call: TRBJ2-3; cdr3_aa: CASSSLGTRMTDTQYF
v_call: TRBV5-5; j_call: TRBJ1-5; cdr3_aa: CASSGFTGNQPQHF
v_call: TRBV12-5; j_call: TRBJ2-7; cdr3_aa: CASGLVLGLAGHYEQYF
v_call: TRBV20-1; j_call: TRBJ2-4; cdr3_aa: CSARDSYDVELYF
v_call: TRBV7-2; j_call: TRBJ1-4; cdr3_aa: CASSLAKSEKLFF
v_call: TRBV7-9; j_call: TRBJ2-1; cdr3_aa: CAIPLETENVVIYNEQFF
v_call: TRBV5-6; j_call: TRBJ2-1; cdr3_aa: CASSSVPQGPQEQFF
v_call: TRBV12-5; j_call: TRBJ2-1; cdr3_aa: CASGSPVNEQFF
v_call: TRBV27; j_call: TRBJ1-2; cdr3_aa: CASSPTTELTNYGYTF
v_call: TRBV9; j_call: TRBJ2-4; cdr3_aa: CASSAGARGKNIQYF
v_call: TRBV4-3; j_call: TRBJ1-1; cdr3_aa: CASSQMDKGFRHTEAFF
v_call: TRBV5-1; j_call: TRBJ2-2; cdr3_aa: CASSLEAGANTRELFF
v_call: TRBV20-1; j_call: TRBJ1-2; cdr3_aa: CSARDRDPNYGYTF
v_call: TRBV25-1; j_call: TRBJ2-2; cdr3_aa: CASSELGSYTGELFF
v_call: TRBV28; j_call: TRBJ2-2; cdr3_aa: CASSLTGGENTGELFF
v_call: TRBV29-1; j_call: TRBJ2-5; cdr3_aa: CSVLPAGYQETQYF
v_call: TRBV12-3/TRBV12-4; j_call: TRBJ1-1; cdr3_aa: CASTKQIQENTEAFF
v_call: TRBV29-1; j_call: TRBJ2-4; cdr3_aa: CSVTEPAKNIQYF
v_call: TRBV6-1; j_call: TRBJ1-1; cdr3_aa: CASSEGELNTEAFF
v_call: TRBV5-1; j_call: .; cdr3_aa: CASSSDRGPYNEQYF
v_call: TRBV10-3; j_call: TRBJ1-2; cdr3_aa: CAIGFSRGYTF
v_call: TRBV6-1; j_call: TRBJ1-5; cdr3_aa: CASSPRGQLLTLSNQPQHF
v_call: TRBV7-2; j_call: TRBJ2-3; cdr3_aa: CASSLGSYADTQYF
v_call: TRBV6-5; j_call: TRBJ2-6; cdr3_aa: CASSYSGGSGANVLTF
v_call: TRBV6-5; j_call: TRBJ2-5; cdr3_aa: CATRRFGTVKETQYF
v_call: TRBV18; j_call: TRBJ2-1; cdr3_aa: CAGSPYTGNEQFF
v_call: TRBV5-1; j_call: TRBJ2-5; cdr3_aa: CASSFFLAGGDETQYF
v_call: TRBV20-1; j_call: TRBJ2-7; cdr3_aa: CSASRGTVPYEQYF
v_call: TRBV9; j_call: TRBJ1-1; cdr3_aa: CASSPTYPNTEAFF
v_call: TRBV7-2; j_call: TRBJ2-5; cdr3_aa: CASKLTAFQETQYF